A single sample gave rise to the 28 T cell receptor beta chains below, sequenced in a study of PD-1 blockade in classical Hodgkin lymphoma. As to time point: newly diagnosed, previously untreated cHL patient sample. Magnetic negative selection of thawed PBMCs was the method by which CD4+ T cells were purified. The data were produced by immunoSEQ multiplex PCR, yet TCRdb's version contains in-frame clones alone and is incomplete. This table has under 40,000 clones, approximately 90% appearing once. The sequenced sample was CD4+ T cells from blood. The receptors were gathered from a human donor with classical Hodgkin lymphoma.

This clone came up once. The rearrangement joins TRBV5-1 to TRBJ2-3, with a tentative D call TRBD2 (5 bases). V was cut by 0 bases and J by 5 bases, with 7 bases left in between. The CDR3 covers 13 residues. Germline V gene sequence: CDR1 SGHRS, CDR2 YFSETQ. In nucleotides, the CDR3 is TGCGCCAGCAGCTTGGCAGGAGGAGATACGCAGTATTTT. This codes for CASSLAGGDTQYF. Looking up the rest from reference TRBV5-1 and TRBJ2-3 gives the full variable domain: KAGVTQTPRYLIKTRGQQVTLSCSPISGHRSVSWYQQTPGQGLQFLFEYFSETQRNKGNFPGRFSGRQFSNSRSEMNVSTLELGDSALYLCASSLAGGDTQYFGPGTRLTVL.

This sequence joins TRBV19 and TRBJ2-3, with TRBD2 as a possible D gene (5 bases). Germline CDR1 LNHDA, CDR2 SQIVND (reference sequence). The CDR3 has 15 residues. Trimming shortened V by 4 bases and J by 1 base, and 12 bases separated the two germline ends. The CDR3 coding sequence is TGTGCCAGTAGTACCTCTAGCTTCCGCACAGATACGCAGTATTTT. Its protein is CASSTSSFRTDTQYF.

The chain uses TRBV19 and TRBJ2-4, with 9 nucleotides matching TRBD1. V dropped 6 bases and J dropped 7; count of bases not matched to a gene: 4. This CDR3 region has 13 residues. Germline assignment: CDR1 LNHDA and CDR2 SQIVND (reference sequence). The CDR3 reads CASSGQGLNIQYF. For the CDR3, the DNA is TGTGCCAGTAGCGGACAGGGGCTGAACATTCAGTACTTC.

V and J are TRBV4-1 and TRBJ2-5; D unclear. The J call is doubtful: the DNA matches TRBJ2-7 better. CDR3 length equals 13 residues. The V gene's germline CDR1 is MGHRA and CDR2 YSYEKL. CDR3 sequence reads: CASSRVDSYEQYF. CDR3 sequence (DNA): TGCGCCAGCAGCCGGGTTGACTCCTACGAGCAGTACTTC.

This clone was picked up a small number of times. This chain connects TRBV7-6 to TRBJ2-7; D uncertain. The CDR3 has 13 residues. Trimming shortened V by 1 base and J by 2 bases, and 6 bases separated the two germline ends. Germline V gene data show CDR1 as SGHVS and CDR2 as FNYEAQ. CDR3 coding DNA: TGTGCCAGCAGCTTAGAGTCAGCCTACGAGCAGTACTTC. Translation gives CASSLESAYEQYF.

Here the CDR3 reads CASTDSSSYNEQFF. CDR3 nucleotide sequence: TGTGCCAGCACGGACTCTAGCTCCTACAATGAGCAGTTCTTC. The V call is TRBV28, the J call TRBJ2-1, with D possibly being TRBD2 (5 bases). Germline V gives CDR1 MDHEN, CDR2 SYDVKM. The CDR3 totals 14 residues. Trimming removed 7 bases at V and 0 bases at J, with 10 bases between. Variable domain in full (rest from reference TRBV28 and TRBJ2-1): DVKVTQSSRYLVKRTGEKVFLECVQDMDHENMFWYRQDPGLGLRLIYFSYDVKMKEKGDIPEGYSVSREKKERFSLILESASTNQTSMYLCASTDSSSYNEQFFGPGTRLTVL.

The V gene is TRBV5-1, the J gene TRBJ2-2, with D tentatively TRBD2 (5 bases). V dropped 4 bases and J dropped 1 base, with 8 bases sitting between them. The CDR3 loop spans 14 amino acids. CDR1 and CDR2 from the germline V gene are SGHRS and YFSETQ. CDR3 residues: CASSAAGNTGELFF. CDR3 DNA sequence: TGCGCCAGCAGCGCGGCGGGGAACACCGGGGAGCTGTTTTTT.

The chain combines TRBV18 with TRBJ2-1; 11 positions agree with TRBD2. The junction had 12 bases not matched to a gene; V was cut back by 2 bases and J by 3 bases. The CDR3 contains 19 residues. CDR1 is KGHSH, CDR2 LQKENI, per germline. The CDR3 DNA reads as TGTGCCAGCTCACCAAGGGCTAGCGGGAGGCAGGAAGGCTACAATGAGCAGTTCTTC. Translating gives CASSPRASGRQEGYNEQFF. The entire variable domain, with the rest obtained from reference TRBV18 and TRBJ2-1, is as follows: NAGVMQNPRHLVRRRGQEARLRCSPMKGHSHVYWYRQLPEEGLKFMVYLQKENIIDESGMPKERFSAEFPKEGPSILRIQQVVRGDSAAYFCASSPRASGRQEGYNEQFFGPGTRLTVL.

The genes are TRBV9 and TRBJ2-3; 13 nucleotides align to TRBD2. Germline lookup yields CDR1 SGDLS and CDR2 YYNGEE. Trimming cost V 4 bases and J 2 bases; bases outside gene matches: 13. CDR3 length equals 19 residues. The CDR3 protein is CASSPTSGLAGRATDTQYF. Written as DNA, the CDR3 is TGTGCCAGCAGCCCAACGTCGGGACTAGCGGGGAGAGCCACAGATACGCAGTATTTT. Full variable domain (outside the CDR3, taken from reference TRBV9 and TRBJ2-3): DSGVTQTPKHLITATGQRVTLRCSPRSGDLSVYWYQQSLDQGLQFLIQYYNGEERAKGNILERFSAQQFPDLHSELNLSSLELGDSALYFCASSPTSGLAGRATDTQYFGPGTRLTVL.

With regard to this clone: At one of its ends the junction is not consistent with the germline gene, which may arise from a read error. The J gene is TRBJ1-2, the V gene TRBV28; TRBD1 might be the D (5 bases). Germline-derived CDR1 and CDR2 are MDHEN and SYDVKM. The CDR3 contains 16 residues. CDR3 in amino acids: CASSFGGAGVSYGYIF. DNA for the CDR3: TGTGCCAGCAGTTTTGGGGGTGCGGGGGTGAGCTATGGCTACATCTTC.

This clone was detected once. The rearrangement joins TRBV18 to TRBJ2-1; TRBD2 might be the D (6 bases). The V end was cut by 1 base, the J end by 7 bases, with 23 bases between. The CDR3 spans 18 residues. In germline, CDR1 is KGHSH, CDR2 LQKENI. CDR3 protein: CASSPRTRSPGGRNEQFF. The CDR3 region has the DNA TGTGCCAGCTCACCACGGACCCGGAGTCCAGGTGGGAGGAATGAGCAGTTCTTC.

The chain links TRBV5-1 to TRBJ2-1, with 8 bases fitting TRBD1. This CDR3 is built from 14 residues. V shed 3 bases, J shed 8 bases, and the junction held 7 bases outside the gene matches. Germline V CDR1 and CDR2: SGHRS, YFSETQ. Here the CDR3 reads CASSSGQATDEQFF. For the CDR3, the DNA is TGCGCCAGCAGCTCGGGACAGGCAACCGATGAGCAGTTCTTC.

J is TRBJ1-6 and V is TRBV4-1; 10 bases match TRBD1. Per the germline V gene, CDR1 is MGHRA and CDR2 is YSYEKL. V lost 0 bases and J lost 10; bases outside the gene matches: 3. CDR3 length: 15 residues. CDR3 DNA: TGCGCCAGCAGCCAAGAGGGACAGGGGTGGTCACCCCTCCACTTT. Translated, it gives CASSQEGQGWSPLHF.

This clone occurred a few times. The chain's CDR3 is CASSIRASIAKNIQYF. CDR3 sequence (DNA): TGTGCCAGTAGTATAAGGGCCAGTATAGCCAAAAACATTCAGTACTTC. V usage is TRBV19 and J usage is TRBJ2-4; D gene ambiguous. This CDR3 spans 16 amino acids. The V gene lost 2 bases and the J gene lost 0 bases, with 11 bases spanning the gap. The germline gives CDR1 LNHDA, CDR2 SQIVND (reference sequence).

CDR3 DNA: TGTGCCAGCAGTGCGCTAGCGGGAAGCACAGATACGCAGTATTTT. This codes for CASSALAGSTDTQYF. This chain connects TRBV6-1 to TRBJ2-3; TRBD2 matches 9 bases. This CDR3 spans 15 amino acids. V was clipped by 4 bases and J by 0 bases; unmatched bases: 2. Per germline, CDR1 MNHNS and CDR2 SASEGT.

The rearrangement links TRBV5-1 to TRBJ2-7, with D perhaps matching TRBD1 or TRBD2 (5 bases each). This CDR3 region has 14 residues. Germline V gene sequence: CDR1 SGHRS, CDR2 YFSETQ. Trimming pared 3 bases from V and 5 bases from J, leaving 15 bases between. In DNA form, the CDR3 reads TGCGCCAGCAGCTCCGGGACCACACAAGACGAGCAGTACTTC. Residues: CASSSGTTQDEQYF. Filled out from reference TRBV5-1 and TRBJ2-7, the complete variable domain reads KAGVTQTPRYLIKTRGQQVTLSCSPISGHRSVSWYQQTPGQGLQFLFEYFSETQRNKGNFPGRFSGRQFSNSRSEMNVSTLELGDSALYLCASSSGTTQDEQYFGPGTRLTVT.

The chain joins TRBV7-9 to TRBJ2-7, with a tentative D call TRBD2 (7 bases). The CDR3 extends over 16 amino acids. CDR1 and CDR2 from the germline V gene are SEHNR and FQNEAQ (reference sequence). The V gene lost 5 bases and the J gene lost 1 base, with 18 bases spanning the gap. The DNA for the CDR3 is TGTGCCAGCAGCACTGCTCCGGGGGGCAGTTCCTACGAGCAGTACTTC. This gives the protein CASSTAPGGSSYEQYF.

The rearrangement links TRBV5-4 to TRBJ2-7; no firm D call. Germline CDR1 SGHNT, CDR2 YYREEE (reference sequence). The CDR3 contains 16 residues. V was shortened by 4 bases and J by 2 bases, with 19 bases between the two germline ends. The CDR3 region has the DNA TGTGCCAGCAGCCCGGTGTTTGGGCGTTTCGCCTACGAGCAGTACGTC. Its translation is CASSPVFGRFAYEQYV.

The chain employs TRBV9 and TRBJ2-7; 11 nucleotides align to TRBD2. The J segment lost 2 bases and the V segment lost 4 bases, leaving 26 bases of the junction unmatched. Germline CDR1 and CDR2: SGDLS and YYNGEE. The CDR3 has 22 amino acids. In DNA form, the CDR3 reads TGTGCCAGCAGCCCTCGTAAAAAACTAGCGGGAGACGCGGCCGCATCCCCCTACGAGCAGTACGTC. Translating gives CASSPRKKLAGDAAASPYEQYV.

The chain has TRBV28 and TRBJ1-2; D is possibly TRBD1 (6 bases). Trimming took off 6 bases at V and 2 bases at J, with 10 bases between the two ends. Germline CDR1 MDHEN, CDR2 SYDVKM. The CDR3 covers 13 residues. The CDR3 DNA is TGTGCCAGCAGCGGGGGCATAAACTATGGCTACACCTTC. This translates into CASSGGINYGYTF.

The chain couples TRBV5-1 to TRBJ2-6, with 8 positions matching TRBD2. The germline gives CDR1 SGHRS, CDR2 YFSETQ. V was pared by 4 bases and J by 2 bases, with 11 bases of the junction left unmatched. This CDR3 is built from 18 residues. DNA for the CDR3: TGCGCCAGCAGCCCCTCCCCGGGACTAGTTGCTGGGGCCAACGTCCTGACTTTC. Protein product: CASSPSPGLVAGANVLTF.

The J gene is TRBJ1-4, the V gene TRBV5-1, with TRBD1 as a possible D gene (5 bases). Germline CDR1 reads SGHRS; CDR2 reads YFSETQ. The CDR3 is 15 residues long. Trimming took 1 base from V and 3 from J, leaving 10 bases between them. CDR3 DNA sequence: TGCGCCAGCAGCTTGCTAGGGGAGCCTAATGAAAAACTGTTTTTT. The encoded protein is CASSLLGEPNEKLFF.

V and J are TRBV9 and TRBJ2-5; 7 positions match TRBD1. Germline V CDR1 and CDR2: SGDLS, YYNGEE. This CDR3 has 16 amino acids. The ends lost 2 bases at V and 2 bases at J; junction bases unmatched: 9. CDR3 nucleotides: TGTGCCAGCAGCGTGGGGACAGTGCAACCTCAAGAGACCCAGTACTTC. Encoded protein: CASSVGTVQPQETQYF.

The rearrangement links TRBV19 to TRBJ2-1; the match to TRBD1 covers 7 bases. The ends lost 4 bases at V and 0 bases at J; junction bases unmatched: 6. The germline gives CDR1 LNHDA, CDR2 SQIVND (reference sequence). The CDR3 consists of 16 residues. The CDR3, as DNA: TGTGCCAGTAGTACCCGGGACAGTAGCTCCTACAATGAGCAGTTCTTC. Residues: CASSTRDSSSYNEQFF.

This rearrangement joins TRBV7-9 to TRBJ2-3; 10 bases align to TRBD2. V trimming: 3 bases; J trimming: 2 bases; junction bases outside the gene matches: 5. This CDR3 contains 16 residues. The germline V gene encodes CDR1 SEHNR and CDR2 FQNEAQ (reference sequence). CDR3 sequence: CASSFPTSGTTDTQYF. CDR3 coding DNA: TGTGCCAGCAGCTTCCCCACTAGCGGGACCACAGATACGCAGTATTTT. The full variable domain, in which reference TRBV7-9 and TRBJ2-3 provide the parts outside the CDR3, is DTGVSQNPRHKITKRGQNVTFRCDPISEHNRLYWYRQTLGQGPEFLTYFQNEAQLEKSRLLSDRFSAERPKGSFSTLEIQRTEQGDSAMYLCASSFPTSGTTDTQYFGPGTRLTVL.

CDR3 DNA: TGTGCCAGCAGCTTAGGGAGGTGGGAGACCCAGTACTTC. It yields the protein CASSLGRWETQYF. J is TRBJ2-5 and V is TRBV11-2; D possibly corresponds to TRBD2 (5 bases). The V gene lost 1 base and the J gene lost 5 bases, with 8 bases spanning the gap. CDR3 size: 13 residues. Germline lookup yields CDR1 SGHAT and CDR2 FQNNGV.

This chain links TRBV7-2 with TRBJ2-2, with TRBD2 identical over 8 bases. Losses at the gene ends were 1 base for V and 9 bases for J; bases not matched to a gene: 7. Germline CDR1 and CDR2: SGHTA and FQGNSA. This CDR3 has 15 amino acids. The CDR3 loop reads CASSLEGGRPRELFF. CDR3 DNA: TGTGCCAGCAGCTTAGAGGGCGGGAGGCCCCGGGAGCTGTTTTTT.

The CDR3 nucleotides read TGTGCCAGCAGCTTATTTGAAGGCAGACTTGGGACTGAAGCTTTCTTT. Its translation: CASSLFEGRLGTEAFF. This sequence joins TRBV7-6 and TRBJ1-1; no definite D call. Germline V gene sequence: CDR1 SGHVS, CDR2 FNYEAQ. V shed 2 bases and J shed 5 bases, with 18 bases lying between them. The CDR3 runs to 16 residues.